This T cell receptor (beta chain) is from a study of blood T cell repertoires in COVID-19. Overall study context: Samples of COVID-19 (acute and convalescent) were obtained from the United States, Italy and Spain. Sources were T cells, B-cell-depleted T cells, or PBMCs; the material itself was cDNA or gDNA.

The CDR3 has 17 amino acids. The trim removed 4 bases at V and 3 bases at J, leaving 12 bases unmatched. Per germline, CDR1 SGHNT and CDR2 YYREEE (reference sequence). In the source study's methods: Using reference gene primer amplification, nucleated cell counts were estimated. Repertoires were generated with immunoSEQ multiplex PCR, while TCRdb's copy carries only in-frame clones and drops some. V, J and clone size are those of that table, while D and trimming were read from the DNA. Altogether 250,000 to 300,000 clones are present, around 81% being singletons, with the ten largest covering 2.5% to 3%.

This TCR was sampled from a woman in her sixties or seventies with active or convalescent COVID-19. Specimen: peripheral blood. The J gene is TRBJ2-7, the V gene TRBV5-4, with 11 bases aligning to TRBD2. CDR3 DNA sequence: TGTGCCAGCAGCGTACGCCGGACTAGCGGGCGATTCTACGAGCAGTACTTC. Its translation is CASSVRRTSGRFYEQYF.